The 29 T cell receptor beta chains in this list originate from one sample, sequenced in a study of T cell responses to AZD1222 COVID-19 vaccine. Libraries were prepared by immunoSEQ multiplex PCR; TCRdb keeps only in-frame clonotypes and omits some of them. The profile shows roughly 150,000 clones, more than 70% of them singletons. Sample: peripheral blood, taken on day 0 of AZD1222 vaccination. The receptor set was obtained from an adult in good health.

V gene TRBV6-5 combines with J gene TRBJ2-7; D is perhaps TRBD1 (6 bases). V dropped 9 bases and J dropped 4 bases, with 10 bases sitting between them. Germline values: CDR1 MNHEY, CDR2 SVGAGI. The CDR3 length is 11 residues. The CDR3 sequence is CASLQGYEQYF. DNA of the CDR3: TGTGCCAGTTTACAGGGTTACGAGCAGTACTTC.

A single count supports this clone. V usage is TRBV28 and J usage is TRBJ2-5; 9 nucleotides match TRBD1. V lost 5 bases, J lost 5 bases, and 9 bases stayed unmatched. The CDR3 consists of 15 residues. Germline CDR1 is MDHEN and CDR2 is SYDVKM. The CDR3 sequence is CASSTGTGQGETQYF. The CDR3 nucleotides are TGTGCCAGCAGTACCGGGACAGGGCAGGGGGAGACCCAGTACTTC.

The rearrangement links TRBV30 to TRBJ1-1; tentatively, D is TRBD1 (5 bases). The V end lost 5 bases, the J end lost 5 bases, and 18 bases lay between the germline ends. Germline assignment: CDR1 GTSNPN and CDR2 SVGIG (reference sequence). This CDR3 contains 14 residues. CDR3 DNA sequence: TGTGCCTGGTCATCATGGGGGAGGCAGACTGAAGCTTTCTTT. As protein: CAWSSWGRQTEAFF.

The gene calls are TRBV12-3 or TRBV12-4 and TRBJ1-1; the match to TRBD1 covers 9 bases. The CDR3 has 13 residues. After removal of 6 bases from V and 4 bases from J, the junction contained 3 bases not matched to a gene. CDR3 residues: CASRETGGTEAFF. The CDR3 nucleotides are TGTGCCAGCAGGGAGACAGGGGGCACTGAAGCTTTCTTT.

The chain employs TRBV30 and TRBJ1-1, with a possible D match to TRBD1 (6 bases). V was shortened by 5 bases and J by 1 base, with 11 bases between the two germline ends. CDR1 is GTSNPN and CDR2 is SVGIG in the germline V gene (reference sequence). The CDR3 has 13 residues. CDR3 in amino acids: CAWEWTANTEAFF. In DNA, the CDR3 is TGTGCCTGGGAGTGGACAGCGAACACTGAAGCTTTCTTT.

In DNA, the CDR3 is TGTGCCAGCAGCCGAAGGGGACAGGGGTCTCAGCCCCAGCATTTT. This encodes CASSRRGQGSQPQHF. The genes are TRBV5-6 and TRBJ1-5; 10 nucleotides align to TRBD1. The CDR3 has 15 amino acids. Trimming at V came to 4 bases and at J to 6 bases, leaving 7 bases not matched to a gene. Germline V gene lookup returns CDR1 SGHDT and CDR2 YYEEEE. Using reference TRBV5-6 and TRBJ1-5 for the parts outside the CDR3, the full variable domain is DAGVTQSPTHLIKTRGQQVTLRCSPKSGHDTVSWYQQALGQGPQFIFQYYEEEERQRGNFPDRFSGHQFPNYSSELNVNALLLGDSALYLCASSRRGQGSQPQHFGDGTRLSIL.

In the case of this clone: Different DNA sequences within this sample yield the same CDR3. This chain uses TRBV19 with TRBJ2-3, with unresolved D. The CDR3 contains 14 residues. CDR1 and CDR2 (germline): LNHDA, SQIVND (reference sequence). V was clipped by 0 bases and J by 3 bases, with 7 bases between them. The CDR3 DNA reads TGTGCCAGTAGTATAGATCCCGGGACAGATACGCAGTATTTT. It translates to CASSIDPGTDTQYF.

This clone appeared once. The chain combines TRBV19 with TRBJ2-1; D might be TRBD2 (5 bases). From germline, CDR1 is LNHDA and CDR2 SQIVND (reference sequence). Trimming removed 5 bases at V and 6 bases at J, with 14 bases between. This CDR3 region has 14 residues. The CDR3 region is CASSGAAESNEQFF. The CDR3 coding sequence is TGTGCCAGTAGTGGCGCAGCGGAGTCCAATGAGCAGTTCTTC. Supplemented by reference TRBV19 and TRBJ2-1, the full variable domain reads DGGITQSPKYLFRKEGQNVTLSCEQNLNHDAMYWYRQDPGQGLRLIYYSQIVNDFQKGDIAEGYSVSREKKESFPLTVTSAQKNPTAFYLCASSGAAESNEQFFGPGTRLTVL.

V is TRBV15 and J is TRBJ2-1, with 10 bases matching TRBD1. The CDR3 sequence is 17 residues long. The trim removed 2 bases at V and 3 bases at J, leaving 7 bases unmatched. CDR1 and CDR2 (germline): LNHNV, YYDKDF (reference sequence). Written as DNA, the CDR3 is TGTGCCACCAGCAGACCCGGGACAGGGGCGGACTACAATGAGCAGTTCTTC. Translating gives CATSRPGTGADYNEQFF.

The V call is TRBV6-1, the J call TRBJ1-5; D call uncertain. V lost 1 base, J lost 11 bases, and 12 bases lay in between. CDR3 length equals 13 residues. Germline V gives CDR1 MNHNS, CDR2 SASEGT. The chain's CDR3 is CASSEGTGMAQHF. The CDR3 DNA follows: TGTGCCAGCAGTGAAGGGACGGGGATGGCCCAGCATTTT.

The V gene is TRBV14, the J gene TRBJ2-7; 7 bases align to TRBD2. V lost 1 base to trimming and J lost 2 bases; unmatched junction nucleotides: 5. This CDR3 contains 15 residues. Germline V lookup: CDR1 SGHDN, CDR2 FVKESK. The DNA of the CDR3 is TGTGCCAGCAGCCAAGGGGGGGGAGCGCCCTACGAGCAGTACTTC. Amino acids: CASSQGGGAPYEQYF.

J is TRBJ1-5 and V is TRBV21-1; TRBD1 is the table's D call, not checked against the DNA. TRBV21-1 is marked as a pseudogene. This CDR3 is built from 16 residues. CDR3 loop: CASSTQGAPRNQPQHF. CDR3 sequence (DNA): TGTGCCAGCAGCACCCAGGGGGCGCCCCGCAATCAGCCCCAGCATTTT.

The chain uses TRBV7-8 and TRBJ2-2; no reliable D call. Trimming took off 6 bases at V and 6 bases at J, with 11 bases between the two ends. The germline gives CDR1 SGHVS, CDR2 FQNEAQ. This CDR3 region has 13 residues. Here the CDR3 DNA reads TGTGCCAGCAGGGAAGCCCGTTCCGGGGAGCTGTTTTTT. This translates into CASREARSGELFF. The entire variable domain, with the rest obtained from reference TRBV7-8 and TRBJ2-2, is as follows: GAGVSQSPRYKVAKRGQDVALRCDPISGHVSLFWYQQALGQGPEFLTYFQNEAQLDKSGLPSDRFFAERPEGSVSTLKIQRTQQEDSAVYLCASREARSGELFFGEGSRLTVL.

The chain employs TRBV28 and TRBJ2-7, with TRBD2 identical over 13 bases. Germline CDR1 and CDR2: MDHEN and SYDVKM. CDR3 size: 14 residues. J was trimmed by 1 base and V by 6 bases; bases with no gene match: 0. The CDR3 sequence is CASRGLAGSYEQYF. The CDR3 DNA reads as TGTGCCAGCAGGGGACTAGCGGGGTCCTACGAGCAGTACTTC.

V and J are TRBV15 and TRBJ1-6, with D tentatively TRBD1 (5 bases). Trimming pared 8 bases from V and 9 bases from J, leaving 8 bases between. This CDR3 contains 11 residues. Germline loops: CDR1 LNHNV, CDR2 YYDKDF (reference sequence). The DNA for the CDR3 is TGTGCCACCGGGGGTACTTCACCCCTCCACTTT. Its translation: CATGGTSPLHF.

The V call is TRBV6-5, the J call TRBJ1-1; 8 bases line up with TRBD1. The junction had 3 bases not matched to a gene; V was cut back by 3 bases and J by 0 bases. The germline V gene has CDR1 MNHEY and CDR2 SVGAGI. The CDR3 contains 15 residues. CDR3: CASSYGDRMNTEAFF. The CDR3 DNA follows: TGTGCCAGCAGTTATGGGGACAGGATGAACACTGAAGCTTTCTTT.

V is TRBV5-1 and J is TRBJ1-1; TRBD1 is a possible D gene (6 bases). The CDR3 is 16 amino acids. The V end was cut by 2 bases, the J end by 5 bases, with 19 bases between. Germline CDR1 and CDR2: SGHRS and YFSETQ. CDR3 region: CASSFLLQGGTTEAFF. CDR3 bases: TGCGCCAGCAGCTTCCTATTACAGGGAGGAACAACTGAAGCTTTCTTT.

The chain has TRBV5-1 and TRBJ2-1, with 14 bases fitting TRBD2. Losses at the gene ends were 3 bases for V and 6 bases for J; bases not matched to a gene: 11. The germline V gene has CDR1 SGHRS and CDR2 YFSETQ. This CDR3 comprises 18 residues. CDR3 DNA sequence: TGCGCCAGCAGCTACGGGACTAGCGGGAGCTTAAGGGGCAATGAGCAGTTCTTC. It yields the protein CASSYGTSGSLRGNEQFF.

The chain uses TRBV18 and TRBJ2-7; 8 bases fit TRBD1. This CDR3 is built from 14 residues. Germline-derived CDR1 and CDR2 are KGHSH and LQKENI. With V trimmed by 8 bases and J by 0 bases, 6 bases remained unmatched. Here the CDR3 DNA reads TGTGCCAGCCACCGGGACAGGAGCTCCTACGAGCAGTACTTC. Translation gives CASHRDRSSYEQYF. The entire variable domain, with the rest obtained from reference TRBV18 and TRBJ2-7, is as follows: NAGVMQNPRHLVRRRGQEARLRCSPMKGHSHVYWYRQLPEEGLKFMVYLQKENIIDESGMPKERFSAEFPKEGPSILRIQQVVRGDSAAYFCASHRDRSSYEQYFGPGTRLTVT.

About this clone: Different DNA sequences within this sample yield the same CDR3. This chain uses TRBV5-1 with TRBJ1-1; D is unclear. V dropped 0 bases and J dropped 1 base, with 4 bases sitting between them. The CDR3 runs to 13 residues. Looked up from germline, CDR1 is SGHRS and CDR2 is YFSETQ. The CDR3 is CASSLVPNTEAFF. The CDR3, as DNA: TGCGCCAGCAGCTTGGTCCCGAACACTGAAGCTTTCTTT.

V is TRBV11-2 and J is TRBJ1-6; 8 bases map to TRBD1. Germline-derived CDR1 and CDR2 are SGHAT and FQNNGV. The CDR3 has 15 residues. The trim removed 4 bases at V and 4 bases at J, leaving 3 bases unmatched. The CDR3 loop is CASSWDRSYNSPLHF. The CDR3 coding sequence is TGTGCCAGCAGCTGGGACAGGTCGTATAATTCACCCCTCCACTTT.

This sequence joins TRBV10-3 and TRBJ2-7; 7 bases fit TRBD1. Looked up from germline, CDR1 is ENHRY and CDR2 is SYGVKD. The ends lost 2 bases at V and 7 bases at J; junction bases unmatched: 5. CDR3 length: 13 residues. As DNA, the CDR3 is TGTGCCATCAGTGAGGACAGGGCAGGGGAGCAGTACTTC. Translated: CAISEDRAGEQYF.

The J gene is TRBJ2-7, the V gene TRBV7-2, with D hard to call. CDR3 length: 12 residues. Germline CDR1 is SGHTA and CDR2 is FQGNSA. Trimming pared 2 bases from V and 5 bases from J, leaving 7 bases between. For the CDR3, the DNA is TGTGCCAGCAGCTTAATAGTCCACGAGCAGTACTTC. Its protein product is CASSLIVHEQYF.

This sequence joins TRBV27 and TRBJ2-1; D gene ambiguous. The CDR3 has 13 residues. CDR1 is MNHEY, CDR2 SMNVEV, per germline (reference sequence). Trimming removed 5 bases at V and 6 bases at J, with 11 bases between. The CDR3 loop is CASSPLLANEQFF. The CDR3 DNA reads TGTGCCAGCAGTCCCCTGTTGGCCAATGAGCAGTTCTTC.

The gene calls are TRBV5-1 and TRBJ1-6; D not resolved. Trimming removed 4 bases at V and 6 bases at J, with 20 bases between. This CDR3 has 17 amino acids. Germline V gene lookup returns CDR1 SGHRS and CDR2 YFSETQ. This CDR3 reads CASSINTRTSLNSPLHF. The CDR3 DNA reads TGCGCCAGCAGCATAAACACCCGAACCAGCCTTAATTCACCCCTCCACTTT.

V gene TRBV6-5 combines with J gene TRBJ1-1; D not certain. V was clipped by 7 bases and J by 1 base, with 4 bases between them. The length of the CDR3 is 11 residues. Germline CDR1 and CDR2: MNHEY and SVGAGI. CDR3 loop: CASTQNTEAFF. The CDR3, as DNA: TGTGCCAGCACCCAGAACACTGAAGCTTTCTTT.

This chain uses TRBV6-2 or TRBV6-3 with TRBJ2-1, with D hard to call. In germline, CDR1 is MNHEY, CDR2 SVGEGT. This CDR3 region has 13 residues. V lost 2 bases and J 1 base, leaving 3 bases between the germline ends. CDR3: CASSYDSYNEQFF. The CDR3 DNA reads as TGTGCCAGCAGTTACGATTCCTACAATGAGCAGTTCTTC.

The rearrangement joins TRBV4-2 to TRBJ2-7; 7 bases map to TRBD2. In germline, CDR1 is LGHNA, CDR2 YNFKEQ. The V segment lost 5 bases and the J segment 3 bases; nucleotides outside the gene matches: 10. CDR3 size: 15 residues. The CDR3 DNA follows: TGTGCCAGCAGCTTTCAAGTAGGCGGGGGCTACGAGCAGTACTTC. This codes for CASSFQVGGGYEQYF.

The rearrangement links TRBV7-3 to TRBJ2-3; 9 nucleotides agree with TRBD2. After removal of 4 bases from V and 0 bases from J, the junction contained 2 bases not matched to a gene. CDR3 size: 15 residues. The germline CDR1 and CDR2 sequences are SGHTA and FQGTGA. CDR3 bases: TGTGCCAGCAGCTCCGGGACTAGCAGCACAGATACGCAGTATTTT. It specifies CASSSGTSSTDTQYF.